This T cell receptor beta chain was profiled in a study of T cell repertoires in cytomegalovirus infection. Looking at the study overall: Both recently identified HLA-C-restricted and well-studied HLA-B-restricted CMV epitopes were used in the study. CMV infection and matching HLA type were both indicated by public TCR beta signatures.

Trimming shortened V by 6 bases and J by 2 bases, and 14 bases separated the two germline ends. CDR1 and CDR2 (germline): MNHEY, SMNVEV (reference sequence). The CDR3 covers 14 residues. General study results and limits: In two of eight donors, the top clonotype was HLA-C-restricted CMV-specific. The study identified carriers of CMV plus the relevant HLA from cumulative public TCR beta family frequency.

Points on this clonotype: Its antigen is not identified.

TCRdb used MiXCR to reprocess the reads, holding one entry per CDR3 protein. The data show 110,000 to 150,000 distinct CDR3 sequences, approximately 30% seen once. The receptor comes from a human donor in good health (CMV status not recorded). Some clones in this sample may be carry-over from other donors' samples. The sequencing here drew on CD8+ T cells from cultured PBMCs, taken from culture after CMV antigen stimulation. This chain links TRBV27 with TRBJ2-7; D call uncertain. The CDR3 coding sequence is TGTGCCAGCAGCGAGTCGGCCTGGACCTACGAGCAGTACTTC. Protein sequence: CASSESAWTYEQYF.